Below, 7 T cell receptor beta chains from the same sample are listed, as sequenced in a study of blood T cells in healthy people across ages. The authors ran a second PCR of roughly 6 to 12 cycles using a sample-barcoded 5' primer and a J-beta primer mix. Each CDR3 protein is one row after TCRdb ran MiXCR on the 5' RACE reads. The sample comprises some 560,000 distinct CDR3 sequences, around 27% of which are singletons, and 3% to 4% rests with the top ten. The sample was also linked to a second study, of T cells of mothers and their children.

The sample comprised blood. These receptor sequences come from a boy aged 2-9 years in good health.

As to this clonotype: The junction differs from germline at one of its ends, possibly a read error. V usage is TRBV25-1 and J usage is TRBJ2-1, with 10 bases that match TRBD2. This CDR3 is built from 16 residues. The V gene's germline CDR1 is MGHDK and CDR2 SYGVNS. The CDR3 loop reads CASTERLAGAGNEQFF. In DNA, the CDR3 is TGTGCCAGCACTGAACGGCTAGCGGGAGCAGGTAATGAGCAGTTCTTC.

This clonotype was observed a few times. The rearrangement uses TRBV6-6 and TRBJ2-2, with D unclear. The CDR3 is made up of 14 amino acids. Per the germline V gene, CDR1 is MNHNY and CDR2 is SVGAGI (reference sequence). The V end lost 2 bases, the J end lost 8 bases, and 12 bases lay between the germline ends. The CDR3 nucleotides read TGTGCCAGCAGTTACGCACCCGAATCTGGGGAGCTGTTTTTT. This sequence encodes CASSYAPESGELFF.

This clonotype was seen a handful of times. Its ends do not fully match the called genes, so a read error is possible. The rearrangement joins TRBV10-3 to TRBJ2-5; D might be TRBD1 or TRBD2, each matching 6 bases. Germline CDR1 ENHRY, CDR2 SYGVKD. The CDR3 extends over 11 amino acids. This chain's CDR3 is CAIGGQEAQYF. In DNA, the CDR3 is TGTGCCATCGGGGGGCAAGAGGCCCAGTACTTC.

This clonotype was recorded a few times. V usage is TRBV20-1 and J usage is TRBJ2-5; D possibly corresponds to TRBD1 (6 bases). The J call could be wrong; TRBJ2-7 is a better fit for the DNA end. The CDR3 is 14 residues long. Germline V gene lookup returns CDR1 DFQATT and CDR2 SNEGSKA (reference sequence). The chain's CDR3 is CSARGAGAGYEQYF. CDR3 sequence (DNA): TGCAGTGCTAGAGGGGCAGGGGCTGGGTACGAGCAGTACTTC.

The gene calls are TRBV9 and TRBJ1-2; no reliable D call. V was pared by 7 bases and J by 9 bases, with 19 bases between. Germline V gene sequence: CDR1 SGDLS, CDR2 YYNGEE. The CDR3 sequence is 13 residues long. The chain's CDR3 is CASAGPFSRSYTF. The CDR3 coding sequence is TGTGCCAGCGCCGGACCCTTCTCTCGAAGCTACACCTTC.

This clonotype appeared a few times. The CDR3 nucleotides are TGCAGCGTTGGACAGGGTGGGAGCACCGGGGAGCTGTTTTTT. It codes for CSVGQGGSTGELFF. The chain employs TRBV29-1 and TRBJ2-2; TRBD1 matches 7 bases. The CDR3 spans 14 residues. V gave up 4 bases and J gave up 4 bases; unmatched junction bases: 6. The germline V gene has CDR1 SQVTM and CDR2 ANQGSEA.

The chain recombines TRBV2 with TRBJ1-2; tentatively, D is TRBD1 (5 bases). This CDR3 is built from 13 residues. Germline V gene data show CDR1 as SNHLY and CDR2 as FYNNEI. The ends were cut back, 4 bases at V and 2 bases at J, with 8 bases in the middle. In DNA, the CDR3 is TGTGCCAGCAGTGGGGGACGGAACTATGGCTACACCTTC. Protein: CASSGGRNYGYTF.